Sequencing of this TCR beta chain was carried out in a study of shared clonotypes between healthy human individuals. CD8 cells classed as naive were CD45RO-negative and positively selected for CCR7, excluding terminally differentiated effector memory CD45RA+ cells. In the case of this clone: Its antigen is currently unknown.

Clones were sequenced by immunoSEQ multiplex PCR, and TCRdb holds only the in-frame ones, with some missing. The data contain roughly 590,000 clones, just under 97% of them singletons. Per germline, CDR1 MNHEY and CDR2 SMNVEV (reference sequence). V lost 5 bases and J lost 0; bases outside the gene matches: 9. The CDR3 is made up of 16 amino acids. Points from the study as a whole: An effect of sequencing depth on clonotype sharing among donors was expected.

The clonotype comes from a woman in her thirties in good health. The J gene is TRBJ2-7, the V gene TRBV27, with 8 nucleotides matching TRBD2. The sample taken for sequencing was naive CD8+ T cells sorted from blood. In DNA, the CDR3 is TGTGCCAGCAGTGAAACACTAGCGGCCTTCTCCTACGAGCAGTACTTC. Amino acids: CASSETLAAFSYEQYF.